A selection of T cell receptor beta chains follows, all from one sample in a study of blood T cell repertoires in COVID-19. The assay was immunoSEQ multiplex PCR, and TCRdb's table has in-frame clones only and misses some. The top ten clones hold 4.3% of a sample with some 78,000 clones, nearly 90% of them seen once. Sequenced input: peripheral blood. The receptors derive from a woman older than 75 with active or convalescent COVID-19. CDR3s include the opening cysteine and the closing phenylalanine or tryptophan. D genes are given only for firm matches. Size is stated for part of the rows, as once, few or many counts, or as a class when the clone is expanded.

16,TRBV19,-,-,TRBJ1-4,TGTGCCAGTAGTATAGATCCGGCAGGGGTTGGCGAAAAACTGTTTTTT,CASSIDPAGVGEKLFF
16,TRBV10-3,-,-,TRBJ2-1,TGTGCCATCAGTGACGGTAGGCGGAGCTCCTACAATGAGCAGTTCTTC,CAISDGRRSSYNEQFF
20,TRBV5-1,TRBD2,once,TRBJ2-2,TGCGCCAGCAGCTTGGCCTCGGGACTAGCAGCCGTGGGTAACACCGGGGAGCTGTTTTTT,CASSLASGLAAVGNTGELFF
17,TRBV24-1,TRBD2,-,TRBJ2-3,TGTGCCACCAGTGCGCCAGAGCGGGAGGCGGGGACAGATACGCAGTATTTT,CATSAPEREAGTDTQYF
15,TRBV25-1,-,-,TRBJ2-7,TGTGCCAGCAGTGAATTCGGGGTTGGCCCCTACGAGCAGTACTTC,CASSEFGVGPYEQYF
14,TRBV4-3,-,-,TRBJ2-1,TGCGCCAGCAGCCAAGAGTTAGCCCTAAATGAGCAGTTCTTC,CASSQELALNEQFF
15,TRBV18,-,few,TRBJ2-7,TGTGCCAGCTCACCTAAGCCGAGGGGGTCCTACGAGCAGTACTTC,CASSPKPRGSYEQYF
16,TRBV4-3,-,-,TRBJ1-6,TGCGCCAGCAGCCAAGATGATTGGGGCGGGAGTTCACCCCTCCACTTT,CASSQDDWGGSSPLHF
16,TRBV27,TRBD1,-,TRBJ1-5,TGTGCCAGCAGTGAACCTCAGGGGGCGAACAATCAGCCCCAGCATTTT,CASSEPQGANNQPQHF
14,TRBV2,-,-,TRBJ2-1,TGTGCCAGCAGGACTTGGACAGAGAACAATGAGCAGTTCTTC,CASRTWTENNEQFF
16,TRBV7-6,TRBD2,-,TRBJ2-3,TGTGCCAGCAGCTTAAGCGCTAGCGGGACCACAGATACGCAGTATTTT,CASSLSASGTTDTQYF
18,TRBV11-2,TRBD1,-,TRBJ2-5,TGTGCCAGCAGCTTCACCGCCGGGACAGGAGGATTTTCGGTGACCCAGTACTTC,CASSFTAGTGGFSVTQYF
13,TRBV12-3/TRBV12-4,-,-,TRBJ1-5,TGTGCCAGCAGCCTGCGGGGGTACCAGCCCCAGCATTTT,CASSLRGYQPQHF
15,TRBV6-2/TRBV6-3,TRBD2,-,TRBJ2-1,TGTGCCAGCAGTTACCGCCTCGGGACTAGCAATGAGCAGTTCTTC,CASSYRLGTSNEQFF
11,TRBV20-1,-,-,TRBJ2-5,TGCAGTGCCCCGTACCAAGAGACCCAGTACTTC,CSAPYQETQYF
16,TRBV2,TRBD1,-,TRBJ2-6,TGTGCCAGCAGTGGGGACAGGGTGACTGGGGCCAACGTCCTGACTTTC,CASSGDRVTGANVLTF
15,TRBV11-3,-,few,TRBJ1-4,TGTGCCAGCAGCTTAGAACTGTATGCGAATGAAAAACTGTTTTTT,CASSLELYANEKLFF
13,TRBV7-2,TRBD2,-,TRBJ2-7,TGTGCCAGCAGCTCGGGGGGGCGAGGCGAGCAGTACTTC,CASSSGGRGEQYF
12,TRBV28,-,-,TRBJ1-2,TGTGCCAGCAGTTTACAGGGGTATGGCTACACCTTC,CASSLQGYGYTF
13,TRBV6-5,-,-,TRBJ1-2,TGTGCCAGCAGGGCAGGGGTGGACTATGGCTACACCTTC,CASRAGVDYGYTF
20,TRBV6-4,TRBD1,-,TRBJ2-5,TGTGCCAGCAGTGACTGGAGTTATTATTGGGACAGGGGGTGTAAAGAGACCCAGTACTTC,CASSDWSYYWDRGCKETQYF
15,TRBV5-6,-,-,TRBJ1-3,TGTGCCAGCAGCGTGGAGTCGAGGCCTGGAAACACCATATATTTT,CASSVESRPGNTIYF
15,TRBV5-8,TRBD1,-,TRBJ2-7,TGTGCCAGCAGCCTTGGACAGGGAATTTTCCGCGAGCAGTACTTC,CASSLGQGIFREQYF
15,TRBV19,-,-,TRBJ2-3,TGTGCCACCGCCTTCGGACATTCTAGCACAGATACGCAGTATTTT,CATAFGHSSTDTQYF
17,TRBV5-4,TRBD1,-,TRBJ2-6,TGTGCCAGCAGCTTGAACAGGGGGCTCGGTGGGGCCAACGTCCTGACTTTC,CASSLNRGLGGANVLTF
17,TRBV3-1/TRBV3-2,-,-,TRBJ1-3,TGTGCCAGCAGCACTTTACAGGGAAAAAGCTCTGGAAACACCATATATTTT,CASSTLQGKSSGNTIYF
12,TRBV18,-,-,TRBJ1-1,TGTGCCAGCTCACCGGCGAACACTGAAGCTTTCTTT,CASSPANTEAFF
19,TRBV2,TRBD2,-,TRBJ2-4,TGTGCCAGCACCGCACGGGGACTAGCGGGAGGTTTAGCCAAAAACATTCAGTACTTC,CASTARGLAGGLAKNIQYF
12,TRBV19,TRBD1,few,TRBJ2-2,TGTGCCAGTCGACAGGGCGCCGGGGAGCTGTTTTTT,CASRQGAGELFF
17,TRBV6-2/TRBV6-3,TRBD2,-,TRBJ2-3,TGTGCCAGCAGTTACTCGACTAGCGGAGGGGGGACAGATACGCAGTATTTT,CASSYSTSGGGTDTQYF
15,TRBV7-2,TRBD2,-,TRBJ2-5,TGTGCCAGCAGCTTCGGCGGGGGAGGTCAAGAGACCCAGTACTTC,CASSFGGGGQETQYF
17,TRBV5-1,-,-,TRBJ2-1,TGCGCCAGCAGCTCAGCAGCAACAGGGAAAAGCTACAATGAGCAGTTCTTC,CASSSAATGKSYNEQFF
16,TRBV5-4,-,-,TRBJ2-7,TGTGCCAGCACCCGAGGGGGAGGGCAGGAGGGCTACGAGCAGTACTTC,CASTRGGGQEGYEQYF
15,TRBV3-1/TRBV3-2,TRBD2,-,TRBJ2-3,TGTGCCAGCAGCCAAGATTTAGCGGGAGAACTGAGGCGGTATTTT,CASSQDLAGELRRYF
15,TRBV6-6,-,few,TRBJ1-3,TGTGCCAGCAGTTACTCGAATAGGGGTCGAAACACCATATATTTT,CASSYSNRGRNTIYF
14,TRBV7-2,-,-,TRBJ2-7,TGTGCCAGCAGCTTAAGTCAGGGGCCCTACGAGCAGTACTTC,CASSLSQGPYEQYF
15,TRBV9,TRBD2,-,TRBJ2-1,TGTGCTAGCAGCGTAGGGACTAGCGGGGACCATGAGCAGTTCTTC,CASSVGTSGDHEQFF
15,TRBV6-5,TRBD1,-,TRBJ2-2,TGTGCCAGCACCAGACAGGGGAGAAACACCGGGGAGCTGTTTTTT,CASTRQGRNTGELFF
14,TRBV3-1/TRBV3-2,-,-,TRBJ2-1,TGTGCCAGCAGCCAAGGTAGAGGGTTGGGTGAGCAGTTCTTC,CASSQGRGLGEQFF
12,TRBV7-9,-,-,TRBJ1-2,TGTGCCAGCAGCTTATCAGGGTCTGGCTACACCTTC,CASSLSGSGYTF
15,TRBV27,-,-,TRBJ1-5,TGTGCCAGCAGGCTTACAGGGTTGAGGGATCAGCCCCAGCATTTT,CASRLTGLRDQPQHF
13,TRBV5-1,-,-,TRBJ1-5,TGCGCCAGCAGCTTGGCCCCTAATCAGCCCCAGCATTTT,CASSLAPNQPQHF
14,TRBV28,-,-,TRBJ2-2,TGTGCCACGCTACGAGCTGGGAACACCGGGGAGCTGTTTTTT,CATLRAGNTGELFF
13,TRBV7-9,-,-,TRBJ1-6,TGTGCCAGCAGCTTAGCTACAGGGCAGCCCCTCCACTTT,CASSLATGQPLHF
15,TRBV27,TRBD1,-,TRBJ1-5,TGTGCCAGCAGTCGCAACCAGGGGGCCGATCAGCCCCAGCATTTT,CASSRNQGADQPQHF
13,TRBV11-3,-,few,TRBJ1-1,TGTGCCAGCAGCTTAATAGCGGGGGCTGAAGCTTTCTTT,CASSLIAGAEAFF
11,TRBV27,-,-,TRBJ2-1,TGTGCCAGCAGCAATTACAATGAGCAGTTCTTC,CASSNYNEQFF
15,TRBV18,-,few,TRBJ2-7,TGTGCCAGCTCACCACAGGTGGGGGCTTTCTACGAGCAGTACTTC,CASSPQVGAFYEQYF
16,TRBV5-1,TRBD1,-,TRBJ1-5,TGCGCCAGCAGCTCCCCGGGGACAGGGATTGGTCAGCCCCAGCATTTT,CASSSPGTGIGQPQHF
16,TRBV3-1/TRBV3-2,TRBD1,-,TRBJ2-1,TGTGCCAGCAGCCAAGCCGGCAGGGGGCTCTACAATGAGCAGTTCTTC,CASSQAGRGLYNEQFF
20,TRBV19,-,-,TRBJ1-4,TGTGCCAGTAGTATTATCCCCCGCCTTTTTCAGGCAGGGTGGTATGAAAAACTGTTTTTT,CASSIIPRLFQAGWYEKLFF
16,TRBV29-1,TRBD2,-,TRBJ2-2,TGCAGCGTCGTGACTAGCGGGAGTTTTAACACCGGGGAGCTGTTTTTT,CSVVTSGSFNTGELFF
15,TRBV21-1,-,-,TRBJ2-7,TGTGCCAGCAGCCATCCGGGACAGGCAACCTACGAGCAGTACTTC,CASSHPGQATYEQYF
13,TRBV15,-,once,TRBJ2-3,TGTGCCACCAGCAGAGATCACACAGATACGCAGTATTTT,CATSRDHTDTQYF